These 17 T cell receptor beta chains were all obtained from the same sample, sequenced in a study of blood T cell repertoires in COVID-19. Method: immunoSEQ multiplex PCR; TCRdb's copy keeps in-frame clones and lacks some. The sample includes a few hundred thousand clones, about nine tenths of them seen just once. Sequences were obtained from peripheral blood. These receptors originate from a man in his late teens or twenties with active or convalescent COVID-19.

This clone was seen once. The rearrangement uses TRBV6-6 and TRBJ1-1; 8 bases are shared with TRBD1. Germline lookup yields CDR1 MNHNY and CDR2 SVGAGI (reference sequence). Germline trimming cut 6 bases from V and 7 bases from J; bases unmatched to any gene: 7. The CDR3 extends over 13 amino acids. CDR3 sequence (DNA): TGTGCCAGCAGAACAGGGGGGGGATTTGAAGCTTTCTTT. It codes for CASRTGGGFEAFF.

The chain links TRBV3-1 (or the pseudogene TRBV3-2) to TRBJ2-7, with D maybe TRBD2 (5 bases). The CDR3 consists of 14 residues. Germline V lookup: CDR1 LGHDT, CDR2 YNNKEL (reference sequence). Trimming cost V 1 base and J 3 bases, with 10 bases left between them. CDR3 DNA sequence: TGTGCCAGCAGCCAAGCATACAGCGGCTACGAGCAGTACTTC. It codes for CASSQAYSGYEQYF.

The sample holds many counts of this clone. J is TRBJ2-6 and V is TRBV9; D is possibly TRBD1 (5 bases). Looked up from germline, CDR1 is SGDLS and CDR2 is YYNGEE. V was shortened by 0 bases and J by 2 bases, with 9 bases between the two germline ends. This CDR3 is 16 amino acids long. The CDR3 region is CASSVAWGAGANVLTF. CDR3 nucleotide sequence: TGTGCCAGCAGCGTAGCTTGGGGCGCTGGGGCCAACGTCCTGACTTTC.

The chain joins TRBV28 to TRBJ2-3; 7 bases are a match to TRBD1. The trim removed 7 bases at V and 4 bases at J, leaving 5 bases unmatched. Germline V gives CDR1 MDHEN, CDR2 SYDVKM. The CDR3 is 13 amino acids. In nucleotides, the CDR3 is TGTGCCAGCAATTACAGGGGTTCAGATACGCAGTATTTT. Its translation: CASNYRGSDTQYF. Using reference TRBV28 and TRBJ2-3 for the parts outside the CDR3, the full variable domain is DVKVTQSSRYLVKRTGEKVFLECVQDMDHENMFWYRQDPGLGLRLIYFSYDVKMKEKGDIPEGYSVSREKKERFSLILESASTNQTSMYLCASNYRGSDTQYFGPGTRLTVL.

The chain has TRBV5-4 and TRBJ1-1; D remains unclear. Looked up from germline, CDR1 is SGHNT and CDR2 is YYREEE (reference sequence). The CDR3 spans 14 residues. Trimming took off 4 bases at V and 4 bases at J, with 14 bases between the two ends. The CDR3 loop reads CASSLMTVGTEAFF. CDR3 nucleotide sequence: TGTGCCAGCAGCCTAATGACTGTCGGCACTGAAGCTTTCTTT.

The rearrangement uses TRBV21-1 and TRBJ1-5. TRBV21-1 is listed as a pseudogene. The CDR3 has 15 residues. CDR3 DNA: TGTGGATTCATTTTTTCCGAGGGTAGCAATCAGCCCCAGCATTTT. This gives the protein CGFIFSEGSNQPQHF.

This chain links TRBV9 with TRBJ2-1; possibly TRBD1 for D (6 bases). Germline CDR1 SGDLS, CDR2 YYNGEE. CDR3 size: 15 residues. The germline V and J ends were trimmed by 3 bases and 7 bases, with 17 bases remaining between them. The CDR3 DNA follows: TGTGCCAGCAGCGAACAGGGTTGGGCGGAAAATGAGCAGTTCTTC. Translation gives CASSEQGWAENEQFF. Using reference TRBV9 and TRBJ2-1 for the parts outside the CDR3, the full variable domain is DSGVTQTPKHLITATGQRVTLRCSPRSGDLSVYWYQQSLDQGLQFLIQYYNGEERAKGNILERFSAQQFPDLHSELNLSSLELGDSALYFCASSEQGWAENEQFFGPGTRLTVL.

This clone was seen a single time. This chain connects TRBV18 to TRBJ2-5; 7 bases agree with TRBD1. Germline V gene lookup returns CDR1 KGHSH and CDR2 LQKENI. Trimming cost V 2 bases and J 5 bases; bases outside gene matches: 2. CDR3 size: 13 residues. This chain's CDR3 is CASSPGQAETQYF. DNA of the CDR3: TGTGCCAGCTCACCAGGACAGGCGGAGACCCAGTACTTC.

The gene calls are TRBV9 and TRBJ2-5, with 9 positions matching TRBD1. V gave up 4 bases and J gave up 5 bases; unmatched junction bases: 9. This CDR3 contains 15 residues. CDR1 is SGDLS and CDR2 is YYNGEE in the germline V gene. The CDR3 here is CASSRTGVAIETQYF. CDR3 DNA sequence: TGTGCCAGCAGCAGGACAGGGGTAGCGATCGAGACCCAGTACTTC.

This clone has more than one count but fewer than ten. CDR3 sequence: CAISDPGLGDNEQFF. The CDR3 bases are TGTGCCATCAGTGACCCGGGACTAGGAGACAATGAGCAGTTCTTC. The V and J genes are TRBV10-3 and TRBJ2-1; 8 bases are a match to TRBD2. Trimming cost V 3 bases and J 5 bases; bases outside gene matches: 6. Germline V gene lookup returns CDR1 ENHRY and CDR2 SYGVKD. CDR3 length: 15 amino acids.

This clone has only a few counts. This chain connects TRBV19 to TRBJ2-1; TRBD1 matches at 11 bases. Germline assignment: CDR1 LNHDA and CDR2 SQIVND (reference sequence). V trimming: 8 bases; J trimming: 9 bases; junction bases outside the gene matches: 9. The CDR3 consists of 14 residues. Here the CDR3 DNA reads TGTGCCAGTCGGACAGGGGGCTATGTAGGTGAGCAGTTCTTC. Protein product: CASRTGGYVGEQFF.

The chain employs TRBV28 and TRBJ2-1, with 11 bases matching TRBD2. CDR3 length: 16 residues. The V and J ends lost 6 bases and 2 bases, in that order; junction bases with no gene match: 6. Looked up from germline, CDR1 is MDHEN and CDR2 is SYDVKM. As DNA, the CDR3 is TGTGCCAGCAGCTCCACTAGCGGGGGTACCTACAATGAGCAGTTCTTC. Amino acid sequence: CASSSTSGGTYNEQFF.

V is TRBV10-1 and J is TRBJ2-7, with 9 bases that match TRBD1. The CDR3 extends over 15 amino acids. V gave up 6 bases and J gave up 4 bases; unmatched junction bases: 10. Looked up from germline, CDR1 is WNHNN and CDR2 is SYGVQD (reference sequence). CDR3 in amino acids: CASSAGTGSKYEQYF. The CDR3 DNA follows: TGCGCCAGCAGCGCCGGGACAGGGAGTAAATACGAGCAGTACTTC.

This chain connects TRBV5-1 to TRBJ1-4; D possibly corresponds to TRBD1 (6 bases). The germline V and J ends were trimmed by 2 bases and 0 bases, with 14 bases remaining between them. Germline CDR1 SGHRS, CDR2 YFSETQ. This CDR3 contains 17 residues. The DNA for the CDR3 is TGCGCCAGCAGCTTAGGGCAGGGGATAACAACTAATGAAAAACTGTTTTTT. Its protein product is CASSLGQGITTNEKLFF.

The rearrangement joins TRBV27 to TRBJ1-1, with no clear D. Trimming pared 1 base from V and 4 bases from J, leaving 13 bases between. CDR1 is MNHEY, CDR2 SMNVEV, per germline (reference sequence). The CDR3 covers 15 residues. CDR3 region: CASSLFAGSGTEAFF. CDR3 sequence (DNA): TGTGCCAGCAGTTTATTCGCCGGGAGTGGCACTGAAGCTTTCTTT.

The CDR3 DNA is TGTGCCAGCAGCTTCGACAGGGGGCTGAACGAGCAGTACTTC. It yields the protein CASSFDRGLNEQYF. The chain joins TRBV6-5 to TRBJ2-7; 10 bases are a match to TRBD1. Trimming took 6 bases from V and 5 from J; bases not matched to a gene: 7. This CDR3 is built from 14 residues. Germline values: CDR1 MNHEY, CDR2 SVGAGI.

The chain recombines TRBV7-9 with TRBJ1-2; 7 bases fit TRBD1. Per germline, CDR1 SEHNR and CDR2 FQNEAQ (reference sequence). V was clipped by 3 bases and J by 0 bases; unmatched bases: 4. CDR3 length equals 15 residues. For the CDR3, the DNA is TGTGCCAGCAGCTTCTTTCAGGGGGCTAACTATGGCTACACCTTC. It codes for CASSFFQGANYGYTF.